The 3 T cell receptor beta chains given below trace back to one sample, sequenced in a study of T cell changes during pregnancy in multiple sclerosis. Only in-frame clones appear in the TCRdb table, and some are missing; sequencing was by immunoSEQ multiplex PCR. This sample carries tens of thousands of clones, approximately 90% of them seen once, and the ten largest clones take 2.5%. Sequenced material: peripheral blood, taken in the first trimester of pregnancy. The receptors shown here come from a female donor with multiple sclerosis, enrolled in a pregnancy study.

The V gene is TRBV5-1, the J gene TRBJ2-6, with a weak D call TRBD2 (5 bases). V was trimmed by 4 bases and J by 0 bases, leaving 11 bases between them. This CDR3 spans 16 amino acids. CDR1 SGHRS and CDR2 YFSETQ come from the germline V gene. The CDR3 nucleotides read TGCGCCAGCAGCCGGGAACAGCTCTCTGGGGCCAACGTCCTGACTTTC. Encoded protein: CASSREQLSGANVLTF.

This sequence joins TRBV5-6 and TRBJ2-3, with 9 bases fitting TRBD2. The CDR3 has 15 amino acids. V lost 5 bases and J lost 5; bases outside the gene matches: 9. Looked up from germline, CDR1 is SGHDT and CDR2 is YYEEEE. The CDR3 loop is CASRMILAGRDTQYF. CDR3 bases: TGTGCCAGCAGAATGATCCTAGCGGGAAGAGATACGCAGTATTTT.

The chain recombines TRBV19 with TRBJ2-3, with 8 bases identical to TRBD1. This CDR3 has 13 amino acids. Germline V CDR1 and CDR2: LNHDA, SQIVND (reference sequence). Trimming removed 6 bases from V and 5 bases from J; junction bases left unmatched: 4. The CDR3 protein is CASSRGLVDTQYF. DNA of the CDR3: TGTGCCAGTAGCAGGGGGCTGGTAGATACGCAGTATTTT.